Presented here are 29 T cell receptor beta chains from one specimen sequenced in a study of Graves' ophthalmopathy and Graves' hyperthyroidism. Amplification targeted the TCR beta CDR3 regions, with RNA transcripts as the source material. The authors performed first-round RT-PCR with HTBI primers and then a second-round multiplex PCR. In TCRdb, the multiplex PCR reads were re-called with MiXCR into one record per CDR3 protein. Counted here are about 400,000 distinct CDR3 sequences, 18% occurring once; the ten biggest clones make up around 1.5%. The sequenced material came from peripheral blood. The receptors shown here come from a young woman with Graves' ophthalmopathy.

This clonotype showed up many times. V and J are TRBV6-1 and TRBJ2-2; unclear D gene. CDR3 length equals 15 residues. CDR1 and CDR2 (germline): MNHNS, SASEGT. Trimming left V 7 bases short and J 1 base short, with 13 bases between. The CDR3 bases are TGTGCCAGCACCCCGATCCGACAGAACACCGGGGAGCTGTTTTTT. It yields the protein CASTPIRQNTGELFF.

This clonotype came up many times. CDR3: CASSRRTGGNLEAFF. In DNA form, the CDR3 reads TGTGCCAGCAGTCGTAGGACAGGGGGGAACTTGGAAGCTTTCTTT. The rearrangement joins TRBV6-2 or TRBV6-3 to TRBJ1-1, with 10 bases identical to TRBD1. The ends lost 5 bases at V and 8 bases at J; junction bases unmatched: 11. Germline V lookup: CDR1 MNHEY, CDR2 SVGEGT. The CDR3 sequence is 15 residues long.

This clonotype occurred many times. The rearrangement joins TRBV12-3 or TRBV12-4 to TRBJ1-1; D not certain. CDR3 length: 12 residues. The germline V and J ends were trimmed by 6 bases and 4 bases, with 9 bases remaining between them. The CDR3 spells CASRQVGTEAFF. The CDR3 nucleotides are TGTGCCAGCAGACAAGTCGGCACTGAAGCTTTCTTT.

In this sample, this clonotype turned up many times. The chain employs TRBV19 and TRBJ2-5; D may be TRBD2 (6 bases). This CDR3 has 15 residues. Trimming removed 4 bases at V and 0 bases at J, with 12 bases between. Germline loops: CDR1 LNHDA, CDR2 SQIVND (reference sequence). The CDR3 here is CASSNLARDQETQYF. In DNA form, the CDR3 reads TGTGCCAGTAGTAACCTAGCGAGGGACCAAGAGACCCAGTACTTC.

This clonotype came up many times. The chain is built from TRBV12-3 or TRBV12-4 and TRBJ1-1; 7 bases are shared with TRBD1. V lost 2 bases to trimming and J lost 1 base; unmatched junction nucleotides: 4. CDR3 size: 15 residues. The CDR3 nucleotides are TGTGCCAGCAGTTTACAGGGGGGCGGGAACACTGAAGCTTTCTTT. Protein product: CASSLQGGGNTEAFF.

The gene calls are TRBV7-2 and TRBJ2-7; D ambiguous. Germline CDR1 SGHTA, CDR2 FQGNSA. The CDR3 runs 15 residues. With 1 base removed from V and 1 base from J, the gap between germline ends came to 11 bases. The CDR3 DNA is TGTGCCAGCAGCTTAGGTCCTCTCCTATCCTACGAGCAGTACTTC. This sequence encodes CASSLGPLLSYEQYF.

This clonotype was picked up many times. The rearrangement joins TRBV12-3 or TRBV12-4 to TRBJ1-1, with 9 bases lining up with TRBD1. The CDR3 is 17 residues long. Losses at the gene ends were 6 bases for V and 5 bases for J; bases not matched to a gene: 16. The CDR3 DNA follows: TGTGCCAGCAGGCCGGGACAGGGCCAATCCCCGCGGACTGAAGCTTTCTTT. Translating it yields CASRPGQGQSPRTEAFF.

This clonotype was seen at least ten times. V and J are TRBV5-1 and TRBJ1-5, with D possibly matching TRBD1 (6 bases). The V end lost 7 bases, the J end lost 3 bases, and 17 bases lay between the germline ends. Germline CDR1 SGHRS, CDR2 YFSETQ. The CDR3 is 15 residues long. The CDR3 nucleotides are TGCGCCAGCCAAGCGGGTACAGGGTACAATCAGCCCCAGCATTTT. Translated, it gives CASQAGTGYNQPQHF.

This chain uses TRBV27 with TRBJ1-5; D remains ambiguous. Germline CDR1 MNHEY, CDR2 SMNVEV (reference sequence). This CDR3 has 13 amino acids. V was pared by 3 bases and J by 5 bases, with 8 bases between. The CDR3 sequence is CASSFSFDQPQHF. The CDR3 DNA reads as TGTGCCAGCAGTTTTTCGTTCGATCAGCCCCAGCATTTT.

This clonotype came up many times. The chain employs TRBV27 and TRBJ2-6, with a possible D match to TRBD2 (6 bases). Germline loops: CDR1 MNHEY, CDR2 SMNVEV (reference sequence). The V end lost 4 bases, the J end lost 2 bases, and 15 bases lay between the germline ends. The CDR3 extends over 17 amino acids. CDR3 region: CASSSGAGTTGANVLTF. CDR3 in DNA: TGTGCCAGCAGTTCGGGAGCCGGGACGACTGGGGCCAACGTCCTGACTTTC.

This sequence joins TRBV29-1 and TRBJ2-5, with a possible D match to TRBD1 (6 bases). The CDR3 totals 12 residues. In germline, CDR1 is SQVTM, CDR2 ANQGSEA. V lost 7 bases, J lost 5 bases, and 14 bases lay in between. The CDR3 nucleotides are TGCAGCGGATTAACAGGGTGGGAGACCCAGTACTTC. Translating gives CSGLTGWETQYF.

This clonotype was detected ten times or more. The J gene is TRBJ2-2, the V gene TRBV29-1, with 8 nucleotides matching TRBD1. This CDR3 spans 14 amino acids. CDR1 is SQVTM, CDR2 ANQGSEA, per germline. The junction had 4 bases not matched to a gene; V was cut back by 5 bases and J by 2 bases. The CDR3: CSVQGAGNTGELFF. The CDR3 bases are TGCAGCGTTCAGGGGGCAGGAAACACCGGGGAGCTGTTTTTT.

In its sample, this clonotype was seen many times. A much larger clone lies a single base off, so this may be a read error. The chain joins TRBV6-2 or TRBV6-3 to TRBJ1-2, with D unclear. The CDR3 runs 12 residues. CDR1 is MNHEY and CDR2 is SVGEGT in the germline V gene. The CDR3 DNA is TGTGCCAGCAGTTACGGAAGCTATGGCTACGCCTTC. It specifies CASSYGSYGYAF.

This clonotype was picked up many times. The CDR3: CASTDAGSSGNTIYF. The CDR3 coding sequence is TGTGCCAGCACTGATGCCGGTTCCTCTGGAAACACCATATATTTT. The gene calls are TRBV6-2 or TRBV6-3 and TRBJ1-3; D ambiguous. CDR1 and CDR2 from the germline V gene are MNHEY and SVGEGT. V lost 7 bases and J 0 bases, leaving 13 bases between the germline ends. The CDR3 has 15 residues.

This clonotype was observed a handful of times. The chain couples TRBV28 to TRBJ1-1, with D hard to call. V gave up 5 bases and J gave up 3 bases, with 10 bases separating them. The CDR3 is made up of 13 amino acids. CDR1 and CDR2 (germline): MDHEN, SYDVKM. Here the CDR3 reads CASSPTVDTEAFF. The CDR3 DNA follows: TGTGCCAGCAGTCCAACAGTTGACACTGAAGCTTTCTTT.

This clonotype was seen repeatedly, ten times or more. Here the CDR3 reads CASSYSTRIRAYEQYF. The CDR3 DNA follows: TGTGCCAGCAGTTACTCAACGCGTATCAGGGCCTACGAGCAGTACTTC. The chain employs TRBV6-2 or TRBV6-3 and TRBJ2-7, with D possibly matching TRBD1 (5 bases). The ends were cut back, 0 bases at V and 2 bases at J, with 14 bases in the middle. The CDR3 is made up of 16 amino acids. Germline values: CDR1 MNHEY, CDR2 SVGEGT.

The table lists this clonotype with many counts. This chain joins TRBV7-2 and TRBJ2-7; 10 positions match TRBD2. In germline, CDR1 is SGHTA, CDR2 FQGNSA. Unmatched junction bases numbered 11, after V lost 5 bases and J lost 1 base. The CDR3 extends over 17 amino acids. CDR3 sequence reads: CASSATPGTSASYEQYF. The DNA of the CDR3 is TGTGCCAGCAGCGCAACCCCCGGGACTAGCGCTTCCTACGAGCAGTACTTC. Full variable domain (missing parts from reference TRBV7-2 and TRBJ2-7): GAGVSQSPSNKVTEKGKDVELRCDPISGHTALYWYRQSLGQGLEFLIYFQGNSAPDKSGLPSDRFSAERTGGSVSTLTIQRTQQEDSAVYLCASSATPGTSASYEQYFGPGTRLTVT.

The rearrangement links TRBV29-1 to TRBJ2-7; 8 bases agree with TRBD1. The length of the CDR3 is 14 residues. V was clipped by 4 bases and J by 7 bases; unmatched bases: 12. CDR1 and CDR2 (germline): SQVTM, ANQGSEA. CDR3 amino acids: CSVGAPDRGGEQYF. CDR3 bases: TGCAGCGTTGGGGCCCCTGACAGGGGTGGGGAGCAGTACTTC.

This clonotype was observed a few times. V is TRBV6-2 or TRBV6-3 and J is TRBJ2-5, with D possibly matching TRBD2 (5 bases). The CDR3 sequence is 15 residues long. Trimming took off 6 bases at V and 4 bases at J, with 18 bases between the two ends. The germline gives CDR1 MNHEY, CDR2 SVGEGT. CDR3 sequence (DNA): TGTGCCAGCAGCCCAGCGGAAGATATGCGAGAGACCCAGTACTTC. As protein: CASSPAEDMRETQYF.

This clonotype has at least ten counts. This chain joins TRBV11-3 and TRBJ1-1; 7 nucleotides match TRBD1. V trimming: 5 bases; J trimming: 5 bases; junction bases outside the gene matches: 8. This CDR3 comprises 14 residues. In germline, CDR1 is SGHNT, CDR2 YENEEA. The CDR3 sequence is CASSPGGASTEAFF. CDR3 nucleotides: TGTGCCAGCAGCCCAGGGGGGGCGAGTACTGAAGCTTTCTTT.

This clonotype was seen repeatedly, ten times or more. V usage is TRBV20-1 and J usage is TRBJ2-2, with D unresolved. The length of the CDR3 is 15 residues. The germline V gene encodes CDR1 DFQATT and CDR2 SNEGSKA (reference sequence). Trimming left V 3 bases short and J 4 bases short, with 15 bases between. CDR3 protein: CSARRPGASTGELFF. For the CDR3, the DNA is TGCAGTGCTAGGCGGCCAGGCGCTTCCACCGGGGAGCTGTTTTTT.

This clonotype was seen a handful of times. V is TRBV6-5 and J is TRBJ1-5; D unclear. CDR1 and CDR2 (germline): MNHEY, SVGAGI. V lost 0 bases, J lost 5 bases, and 11 bases lay in between. The CDR3 contains 15 residues. CDR3 nucleotide sequence: TGTGCCAGCAGTTACTCGCCGGGCCACCATCAGCCCCAGCATTTT. Residues: CASSYSPGHHQPQHF.

This clonotype was recorded at least ten times. The rearrangement links TRBV27 to TRBJ2-2, with unresolved D. CDR1 is MNHEY, CDR2 SMNVEV, per germline (reference sequence). This CDR3 contains 13 residues. Trimming stripped 8 bases from V and 5 bases from J, with 12 bases between. This CDR3 reads CASRLEWTGELFF. CDR3 DNA: TGTGCCAGCCGCCTTGAGTGGACCGGGGAGCTGTTTTTT.

This clonotype was counted at least ten times. This CDR3 is CASSTTGRMNTEAFF. The CDR3 DNA sequence: TGTGCCAGCAGTACCACCGGGAGGATGAACACTGAAGCTTTCTTT. The chain links TRBV28 to TRBJ1-1, with D uncertain. The V and J ends lost 5 bases and 0 bases respectively, with 13 bases between them. This CDR3 contains 15 residues. The germline V gene has CDR1 MDHEN and CDR2 SYDVKM.

This clonotype was seen repeatedly, ten times or more. A single base separates this from a much larger clone, so it may be a read error. This chain links TRBV3-1 with TRBJ1-1; TRBD1 agrees at 8 bases. Germline CDR1 LGHDT, CDR2 YNNKEL (reference sequence). CDR3 length equals 14 residues. V was pared by 6 bases and J by 2 bases, with 5 bases of the junction left unmatched. The CDR3 bases are TGTGCCAGCAGGCCGACAGGGGATAACACTGAAGCTTTCTTT. Amino acids: CASRPTGDNTEAFF.

This clonotype was detected ten times or more. The chain employs TRBV20-1 and TRBJ2-7; tentatively, D is TRBD1 (6 bases). The CDR3 is 15 residues long. The V end lost 0 bases, the J end lost 6 bases, and 18 bases lay between the germline ends. The germline CDR1 and CDR2 sequences are DFQATT and SNEGSKA (reference sequence). The CDR3 protein is CSAREDRSPTGEQYF. The CDR3 DNA follows: TGCAGTGCTAGAGAAGACAGGTCTCCGACTGGCGAGCAGTACTTC.

This clonotype has at least ten counts. This sequence joins TRBV5-1 and TRBJ2-2; the D call may be TRBD1 or TRBD2 (6 bases each). Germline assignment: CDR1 SGHRS and CDR2 YFSETQ. V was cut by 4 bases and J by 4 bases, with 11 bases left in between. CDR3 length: 14 amino acids. In nucleotides, the CDR3 is TGCGCCAGCAGCCCAACGGGGGCCACCGGGGAGCTGTTTTTT. It yields the protein CASSPTGATGELFF.

This clonotype was counted many times. The chain is built from TRBV11-1 and TRBJ1-6; D unclear. Trimming left V 4 bases short and J 14 bases short, with 18 bases between. This CDR3 comprises 14 residues. Germline lookup yields CDR1 SGHAT and CDR2 FQDESV (reference sequence). The CDR3, as DNA: TGTGCCAGCAGCTCCCAGGACCGATCCGGGACCCTCCACTTT. Protein sequence: CASSSQDRSGTLHF.

Notes on this clonotype: At one end, the junction sequence differs from germline, possibly due to a read error. The chain joins TRBV19 to TRBJ1-1; possibly TRBD1 for D (6 bases). This CDR3 is 14 amino acids long. Germline CDR1 and CDR2: LNHDA and SQIVND (reference sequence). CDR3 region: CASKNYREDTESFF. The CDR3 bases are TGTGCCAGCAAGAACTACAGGGAGGACACTGAATCTTTCTTT.